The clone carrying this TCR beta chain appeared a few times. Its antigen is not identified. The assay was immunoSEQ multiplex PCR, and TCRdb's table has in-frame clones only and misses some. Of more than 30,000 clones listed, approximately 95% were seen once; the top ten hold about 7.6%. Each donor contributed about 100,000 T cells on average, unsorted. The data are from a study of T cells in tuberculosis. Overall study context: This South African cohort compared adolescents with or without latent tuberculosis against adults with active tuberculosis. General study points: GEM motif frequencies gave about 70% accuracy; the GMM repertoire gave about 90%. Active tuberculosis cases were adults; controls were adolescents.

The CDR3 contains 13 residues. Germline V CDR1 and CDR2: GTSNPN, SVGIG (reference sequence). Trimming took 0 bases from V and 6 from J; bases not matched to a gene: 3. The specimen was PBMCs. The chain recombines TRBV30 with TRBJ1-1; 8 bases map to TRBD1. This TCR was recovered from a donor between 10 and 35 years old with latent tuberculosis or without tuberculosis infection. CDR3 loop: CAWSVTGVSEAFF. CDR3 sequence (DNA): TGTGCCTGGAGTGTGACAGGGGTCTCTGAAGCTTTCTTT. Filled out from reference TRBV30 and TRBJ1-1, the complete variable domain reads SQTIHQWPATLVQPVGSPLSLECTVEGTSNPNLYWYRQAAGRGLQLLFYSVGIGQISSEVPQNLSASRPQDRQFILSSKKLLLSDSGFYLCAWSVTGVSEAFFGQGTRLTVV.